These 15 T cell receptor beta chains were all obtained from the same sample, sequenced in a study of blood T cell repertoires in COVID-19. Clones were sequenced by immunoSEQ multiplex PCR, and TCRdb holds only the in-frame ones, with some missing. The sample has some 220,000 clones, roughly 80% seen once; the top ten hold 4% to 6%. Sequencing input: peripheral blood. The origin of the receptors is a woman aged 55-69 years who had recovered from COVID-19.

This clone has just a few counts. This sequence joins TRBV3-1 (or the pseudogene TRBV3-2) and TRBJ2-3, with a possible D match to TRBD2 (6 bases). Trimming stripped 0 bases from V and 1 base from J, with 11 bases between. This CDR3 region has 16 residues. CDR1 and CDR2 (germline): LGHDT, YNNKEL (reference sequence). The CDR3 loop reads CASSQDLASGTDTQYF. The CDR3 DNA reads TGTGCCAGCAGCCAAGATCTAGCGAGCGGCACAGATACGCAGTATTTT.

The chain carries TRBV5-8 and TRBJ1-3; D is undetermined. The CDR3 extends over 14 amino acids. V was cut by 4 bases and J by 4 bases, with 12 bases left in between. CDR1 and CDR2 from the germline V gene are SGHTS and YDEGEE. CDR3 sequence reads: CASSQRGVGNTIYF. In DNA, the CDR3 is TGTGCCAGCAGCCAACGAGGAGTGGGAAACACCATATATTTT. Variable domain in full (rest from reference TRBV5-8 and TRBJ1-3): EAGVTQSPTHLIKTRGQQATLRCSPISGHTSVYWYQQALGLGLQFLLWYDEGEERNRGNFPPRFSGRQFPNYSSELNVNALELEDSALYLCASSQRGVGNTIYFGEGSWLTVV.

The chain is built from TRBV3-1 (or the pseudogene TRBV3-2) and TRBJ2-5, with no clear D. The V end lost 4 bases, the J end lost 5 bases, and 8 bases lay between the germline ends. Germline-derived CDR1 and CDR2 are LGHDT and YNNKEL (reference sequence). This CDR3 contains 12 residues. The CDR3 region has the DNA TGTGCCAGCAGCCTCAGTTGGGAGACCCAGTACTTC. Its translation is CASSLSWETQYF.

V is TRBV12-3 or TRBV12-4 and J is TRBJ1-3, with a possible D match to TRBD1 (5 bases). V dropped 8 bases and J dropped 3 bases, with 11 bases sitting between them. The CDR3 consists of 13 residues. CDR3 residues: CASCRGVGNTIYF. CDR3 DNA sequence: TGTGCCAGCTGCCGGGGGGTTGGAAACACCATATATTTT.

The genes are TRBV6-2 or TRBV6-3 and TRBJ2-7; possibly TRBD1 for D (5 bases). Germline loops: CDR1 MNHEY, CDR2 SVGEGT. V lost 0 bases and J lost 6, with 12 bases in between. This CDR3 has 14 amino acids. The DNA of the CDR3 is TGTGCCAGCAGTTACTCAGGGGTGGGCTTCGAGCAGTACTTC. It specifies CASSYSGVGFEQYF.

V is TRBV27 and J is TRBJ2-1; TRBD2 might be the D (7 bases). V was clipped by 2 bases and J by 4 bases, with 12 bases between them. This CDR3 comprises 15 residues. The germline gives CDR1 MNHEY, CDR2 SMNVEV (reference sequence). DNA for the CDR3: TGTGCCAGCAGTTTAGGGGGGGCTGGATACAATGAGCAGTTCTTC. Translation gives CASSLGGAGYNEQFF.

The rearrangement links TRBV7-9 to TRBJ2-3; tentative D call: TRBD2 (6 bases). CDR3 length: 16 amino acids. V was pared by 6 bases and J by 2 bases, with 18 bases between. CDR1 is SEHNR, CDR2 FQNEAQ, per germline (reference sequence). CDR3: CASRLPGLPNTDTQYF. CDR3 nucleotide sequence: TGTGCCAGCAGATTGCCGGGACTTCCCAACACAGATACGCAGTATTTT.

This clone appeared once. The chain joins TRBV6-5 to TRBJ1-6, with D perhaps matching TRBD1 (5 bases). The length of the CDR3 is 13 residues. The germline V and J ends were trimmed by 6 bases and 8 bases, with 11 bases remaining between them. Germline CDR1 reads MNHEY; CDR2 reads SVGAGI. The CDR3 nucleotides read TGTGCCAGCAGGGGGGGAAAGGATTCACCCCTCCACTTT. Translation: CASRGGKDSPLHF.

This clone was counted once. CDR3 sequence (DNA): TGTGCCATCAGTGGTGATCCCGGGACTAGTAAGGACGAGCAGTACTTC. Its protein is CAISGDPGTSKDEQYF. The chain couples TRBV10-3 to TRBJ2-7, with TRBD2 identical over 8 bases. Germline CDR1 ENHRY, CDR2 SYGVKD. The CDR3 has 16 amino acids. V lost 4 bases to trimming and J lost 5 bases; unmatched junction nucleotides: 13.

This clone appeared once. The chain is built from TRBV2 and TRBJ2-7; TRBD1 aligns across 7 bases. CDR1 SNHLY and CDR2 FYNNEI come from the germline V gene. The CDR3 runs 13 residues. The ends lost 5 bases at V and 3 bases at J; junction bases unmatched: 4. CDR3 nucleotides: TGTGCCAGCAGTACCCGGGACAGCTACGAGCAGTACTTC. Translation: CASSTRDSYEQYF.

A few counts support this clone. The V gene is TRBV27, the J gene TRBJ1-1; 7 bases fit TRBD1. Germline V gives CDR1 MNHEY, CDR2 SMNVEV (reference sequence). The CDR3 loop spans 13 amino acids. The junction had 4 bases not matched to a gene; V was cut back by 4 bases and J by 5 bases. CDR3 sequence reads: CASSSTGMTEAFF. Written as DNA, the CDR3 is TGTGCCAGCAGTTCGACAGGGATGACTGAAGCTTTCTTT.

CDR3 sequence: CASSQAGREQFF. CDR3 DNA sequence: TGTGCCAGCAGCCAAGCAGGGCGGGAGCAGTTCTTC. This chain connects TRBV3-1 (or the pseudogene TRBV3-2) to TRBJ2-1; D possibly corresponds to TRBD1 (5 bases). The CDR3 has 12 residues. The germline V gene encodes CDR1 LGHDT and CDR2 YNNKEL (reference sequence). Trimming pared 1 base from V and 10 bases from J, leaving 8 bases between.

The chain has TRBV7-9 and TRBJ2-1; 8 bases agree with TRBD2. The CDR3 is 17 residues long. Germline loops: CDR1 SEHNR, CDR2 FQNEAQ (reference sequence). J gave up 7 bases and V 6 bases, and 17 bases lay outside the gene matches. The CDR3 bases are TGTGCCAGCAGTCCGATAATCGGACTAGCTTCCTGGAATGAGCAGTTCTTC. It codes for CASSPIIGLASWNEQFF.

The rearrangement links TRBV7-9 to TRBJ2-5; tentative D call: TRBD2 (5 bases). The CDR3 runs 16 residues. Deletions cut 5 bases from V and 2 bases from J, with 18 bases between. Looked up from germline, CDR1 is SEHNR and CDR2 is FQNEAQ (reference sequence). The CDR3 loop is CASSPADGRGQETQYF. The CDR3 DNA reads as TGTGCCAGCAGCCCTGCGGATGGACGGGGACAAGAGACCCAGTACTTC.

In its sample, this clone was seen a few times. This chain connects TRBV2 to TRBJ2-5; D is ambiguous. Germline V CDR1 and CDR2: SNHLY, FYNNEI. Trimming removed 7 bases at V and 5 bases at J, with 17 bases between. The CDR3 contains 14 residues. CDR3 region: CASKPGISGETQYF. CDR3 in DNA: TGTGCCAGCAAGCCGGGTATTTCCGGCGAGACCCAGTACTTC.